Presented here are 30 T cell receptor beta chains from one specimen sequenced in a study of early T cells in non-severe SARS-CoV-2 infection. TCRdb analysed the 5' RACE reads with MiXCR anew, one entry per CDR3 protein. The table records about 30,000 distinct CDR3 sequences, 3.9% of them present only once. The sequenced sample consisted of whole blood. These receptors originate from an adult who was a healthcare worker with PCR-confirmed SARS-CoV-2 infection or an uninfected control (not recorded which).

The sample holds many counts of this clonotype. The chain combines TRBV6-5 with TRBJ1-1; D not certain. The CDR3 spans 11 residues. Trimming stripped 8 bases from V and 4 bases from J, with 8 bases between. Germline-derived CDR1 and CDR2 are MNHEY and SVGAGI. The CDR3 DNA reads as TGTGCCAGCTCCGCGGCCACTGAAGCTTTCTTT. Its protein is CASSAATEAFF.

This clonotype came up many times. The CDR3 is CASNMRLRTGRDASTDTQYF. For the CDR3, the DNA is TGCGCCAGCAACATGAGGTTGAGGACAGGGAGAGACGCTAGCACAGATACGCAGTATTTT. The chain carries TRBV10-1 and TRBJ2-3, with TRBD1 matching 8 bases. Unmatched junction bases numbered 21, after V lost 7 bases and J lost 0 bases. Germline-derived CDR1 and CDR2 are WNHNN and SYGVQD (reference sequence). This CDR3 comprises 20 residues.

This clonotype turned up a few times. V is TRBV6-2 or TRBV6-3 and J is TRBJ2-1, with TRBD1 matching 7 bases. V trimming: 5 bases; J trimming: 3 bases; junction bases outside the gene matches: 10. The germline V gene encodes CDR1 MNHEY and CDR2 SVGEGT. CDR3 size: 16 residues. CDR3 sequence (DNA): TGTGCCAGCAGTACCTACAGGGGCCTGGACTACAATGAGCAGTTCTTC. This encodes CASSTYRGLDYNEQFF.

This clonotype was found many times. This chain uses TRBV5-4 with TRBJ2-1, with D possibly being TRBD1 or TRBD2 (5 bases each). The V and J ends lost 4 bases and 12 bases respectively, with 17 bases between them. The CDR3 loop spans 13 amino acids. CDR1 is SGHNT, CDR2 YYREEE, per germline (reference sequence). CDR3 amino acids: CASSLGTANGQFF. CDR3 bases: TGTGCCAGCAGCCTAGGGACCGCCAACGGGCAGTTCTTC.

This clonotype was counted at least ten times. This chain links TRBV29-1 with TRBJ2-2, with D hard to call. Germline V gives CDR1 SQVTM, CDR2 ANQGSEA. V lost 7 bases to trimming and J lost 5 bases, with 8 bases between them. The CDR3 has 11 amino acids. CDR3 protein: CSGRGTGELFF. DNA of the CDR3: TGCAGCGGTCGTGGGACCGGGGAGCTGTTTTTT.

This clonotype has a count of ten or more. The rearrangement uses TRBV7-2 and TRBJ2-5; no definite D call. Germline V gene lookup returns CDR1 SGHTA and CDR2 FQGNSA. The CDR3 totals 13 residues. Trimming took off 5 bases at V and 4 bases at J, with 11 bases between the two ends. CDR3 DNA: TGTGCCAGCAGCCCCGCCCCCCCAGAGACCCAGTACTTC. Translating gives CASSPAPPETQYF.

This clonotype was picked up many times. The CDR3 loop is CSVPNGGTYNEQFF. CDR3 in DNA: TGCAGTGTCCCAAATGGGGGTACCTACAATGAGCAGTTCTTC. This chain uses TRBV20-1 with TRBJ2-1; TRBD1 or TRBD2 may be the D gene (5 bases each). There are 14 residues in the CDR3. Germline values: CDR1 DFQATT, CDR2 SNEGSKA (reference sequence). Between the trimmed V and J ends, which lost 7 bases and 2 bases, there was a span of 15 bases.

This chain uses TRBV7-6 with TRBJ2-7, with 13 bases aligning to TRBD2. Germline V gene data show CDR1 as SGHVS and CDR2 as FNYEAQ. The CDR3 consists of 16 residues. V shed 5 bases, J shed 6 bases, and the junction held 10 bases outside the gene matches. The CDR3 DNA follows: TGTGCCAGCAGCCATAGCGGACTAGCGGGAGAGGGCGAGCAGTACTTC. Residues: CASSHSGLAGEGEQYF.

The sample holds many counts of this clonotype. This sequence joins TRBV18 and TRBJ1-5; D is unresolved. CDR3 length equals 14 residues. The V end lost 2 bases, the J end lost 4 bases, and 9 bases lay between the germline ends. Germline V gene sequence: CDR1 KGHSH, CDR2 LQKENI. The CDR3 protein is CASSPEAGNQPQHF. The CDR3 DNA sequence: TGTGCCAGCTCACCAGAGGCTGGTAATCAGCCCCAGCATTTT.

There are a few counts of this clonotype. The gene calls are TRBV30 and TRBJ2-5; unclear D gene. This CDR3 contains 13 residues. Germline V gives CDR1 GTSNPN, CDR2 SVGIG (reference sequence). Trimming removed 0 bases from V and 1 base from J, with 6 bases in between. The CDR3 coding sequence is TGTGCCTGGAGTGTATTGGTCCAAGAGACCCAGTACTTC. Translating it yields CAWSVLVQETQYF.

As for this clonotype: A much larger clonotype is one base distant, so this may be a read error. The CDR3 loop reads CATSRQGRETDTQYF. The CDR3 DNA sequence: TGTGCCACCAGCAGACAGGGGCGGGAAACAGATACGCAGTATTTT. The chain recombines TRBV6-5 with TRBJ2-3; TRBD1 aligns across 8 bases. Germline CDR1 MNHEY, CDR2 SVGAGI. The ends lost 10 bases at V and 3 bases at J; junction bases unmatched: 12. The CDR3 is 15 residues long.

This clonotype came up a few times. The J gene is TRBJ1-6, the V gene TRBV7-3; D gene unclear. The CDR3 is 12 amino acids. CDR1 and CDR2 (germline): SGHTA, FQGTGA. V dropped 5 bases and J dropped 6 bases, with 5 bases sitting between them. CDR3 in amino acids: CASSATNSPLHF. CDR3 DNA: TGTGCCAGCAGCGCCACTAATTCACCCCTCCACTTT.

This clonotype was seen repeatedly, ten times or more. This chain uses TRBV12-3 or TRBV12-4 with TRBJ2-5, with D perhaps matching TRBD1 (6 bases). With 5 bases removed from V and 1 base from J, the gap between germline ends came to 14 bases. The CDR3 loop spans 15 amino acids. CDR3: CASSLYSDSQETQYF. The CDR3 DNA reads TGTGCCAGCAGTCTATACTCGGACAGCCAAGAGACCCAGTACTTC.

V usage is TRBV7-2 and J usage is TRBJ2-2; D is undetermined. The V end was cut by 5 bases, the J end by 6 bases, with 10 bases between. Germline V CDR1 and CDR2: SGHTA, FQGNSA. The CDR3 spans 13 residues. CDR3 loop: CASSRESSGELFF. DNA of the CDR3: TGTGCCAGCAGCCGAGAGTCGTCCGGGGAGCTGTTTTTT.

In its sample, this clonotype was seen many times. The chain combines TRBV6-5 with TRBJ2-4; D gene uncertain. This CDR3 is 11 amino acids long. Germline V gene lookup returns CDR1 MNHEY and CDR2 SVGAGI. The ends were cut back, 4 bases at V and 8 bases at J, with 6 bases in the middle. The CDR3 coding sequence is TGTGCCAGCAGTTTCCGGGACATTCAGTACTTC. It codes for CASSFRDIQYF.

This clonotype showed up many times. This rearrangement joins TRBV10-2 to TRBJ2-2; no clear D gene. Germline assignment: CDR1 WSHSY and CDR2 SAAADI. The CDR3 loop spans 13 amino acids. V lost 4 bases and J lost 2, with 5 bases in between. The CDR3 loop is CASSVYNTGELFF. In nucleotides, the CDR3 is TGCGCCAGCAGTGTTTATAACACCGGGGAGCTGTTTTTT.

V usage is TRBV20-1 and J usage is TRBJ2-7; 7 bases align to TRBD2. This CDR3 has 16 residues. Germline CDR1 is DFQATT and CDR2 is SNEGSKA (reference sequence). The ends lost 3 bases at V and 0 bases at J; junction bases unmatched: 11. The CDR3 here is CSASRAHGGTSYEQYF. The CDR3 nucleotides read TGCAGTGCTAGTCGAGCCCACGGGGGGACCTCCTACGAGCAGTACTTC.

The CDR3 loop is CASSQEVHQGTTYEQYF. In DNA form, the CDR3 reads TGTGCCAGCAGCCAGGAGGTCCACCAAGGTACTACCTACGAGCAGTACTTC. This chain uses TRBV4-2 with TRBJ2-7; maybe TRBD2 (5 bases). The CDR3 sequence is 17 residues long. V was cut by 3 bases and J by 2 bases, with 20 bases left in between. The germline V gene has CDR1 LGHNA and CDR2 YNFKEQ.

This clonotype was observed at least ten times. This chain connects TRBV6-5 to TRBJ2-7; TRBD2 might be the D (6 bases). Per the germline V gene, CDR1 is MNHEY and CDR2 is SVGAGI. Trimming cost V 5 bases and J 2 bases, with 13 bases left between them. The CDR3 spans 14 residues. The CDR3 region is CASSLRGAPYEQYF. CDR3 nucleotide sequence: TGTGCCAGCAGTCTGCGCGGGGCCCCCTACGAGCAGTACTTC.

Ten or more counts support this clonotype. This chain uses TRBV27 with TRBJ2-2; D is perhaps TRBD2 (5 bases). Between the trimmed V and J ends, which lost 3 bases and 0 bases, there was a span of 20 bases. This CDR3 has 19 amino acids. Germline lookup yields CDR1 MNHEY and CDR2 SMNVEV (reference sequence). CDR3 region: CASSFLLGSIRSNTGELFF. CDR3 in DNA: TGTGCCAGCAGTTTCTTGCTTGGGAGTATACGATCGAACACCGGGGAGCTGTTTTTT.

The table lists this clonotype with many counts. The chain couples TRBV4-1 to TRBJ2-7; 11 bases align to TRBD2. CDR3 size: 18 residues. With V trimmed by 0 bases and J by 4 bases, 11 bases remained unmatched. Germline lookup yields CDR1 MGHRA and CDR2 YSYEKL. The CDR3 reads CASSQDTSTSGRSYEQYF. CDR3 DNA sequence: TGCGCCAGCAGCCAAGATACCTCTACTAGCGGGAGATCGTACGAGCAGTACTTC.

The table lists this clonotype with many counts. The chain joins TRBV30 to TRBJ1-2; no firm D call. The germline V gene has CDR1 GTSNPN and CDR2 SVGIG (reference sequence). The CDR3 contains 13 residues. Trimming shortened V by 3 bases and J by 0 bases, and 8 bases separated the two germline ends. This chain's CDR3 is CAWRLGANYGYTF. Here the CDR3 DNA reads TGTGCCTGGAGACTCGGTGCTAACTATGGCTACACCTTC.

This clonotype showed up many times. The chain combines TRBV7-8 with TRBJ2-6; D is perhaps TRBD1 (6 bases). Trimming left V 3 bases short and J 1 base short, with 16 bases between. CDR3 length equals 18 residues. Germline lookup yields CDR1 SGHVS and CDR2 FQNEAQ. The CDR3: CASSLSNRARSGANVLTF. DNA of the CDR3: TGTGCCAGCAGCTTGAGTAACAGGGCCAGGTCTGGGGCCAACGTCCTGACTTTC.

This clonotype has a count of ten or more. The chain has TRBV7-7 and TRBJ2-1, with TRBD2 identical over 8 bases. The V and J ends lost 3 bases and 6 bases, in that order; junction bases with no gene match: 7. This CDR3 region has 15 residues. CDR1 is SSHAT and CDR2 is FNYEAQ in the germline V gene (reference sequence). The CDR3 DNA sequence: TGTGCCAGCAGCTTGGGTCTAGCGGGTGTCAATGAGCAGTTCTTC. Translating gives CASSLGLAGVNEQFF. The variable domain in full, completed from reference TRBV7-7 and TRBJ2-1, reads GAGVSQSPRYKVTKRGQDVTLRCDPISSHATLYWYQQALGQGPEFLTYFNYEAQPDKSGLPSDRFSAERPEGSISTLTIQRTEQRDSAMYRCASSLGLAGVNEQFFGPGTRLTVL.

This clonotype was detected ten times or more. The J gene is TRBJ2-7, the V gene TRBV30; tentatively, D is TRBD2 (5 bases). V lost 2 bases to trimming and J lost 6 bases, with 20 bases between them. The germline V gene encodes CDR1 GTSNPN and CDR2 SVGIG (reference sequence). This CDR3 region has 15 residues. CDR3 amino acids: CAWSPELATAGEQYF. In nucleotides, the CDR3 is TGTGCCTGGAGTCCCGAGCTTGCGACGGCGGGCGAGCAGTACTTC.

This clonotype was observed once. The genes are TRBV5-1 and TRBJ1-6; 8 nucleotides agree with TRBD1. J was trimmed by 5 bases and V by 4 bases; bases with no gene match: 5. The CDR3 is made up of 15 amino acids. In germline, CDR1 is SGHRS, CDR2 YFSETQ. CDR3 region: CASSTGQGDNSPLHF. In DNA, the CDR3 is TGCGCCAGCAGCACCGGACAGGGCGATAATTCACCCCTCCACTTT.

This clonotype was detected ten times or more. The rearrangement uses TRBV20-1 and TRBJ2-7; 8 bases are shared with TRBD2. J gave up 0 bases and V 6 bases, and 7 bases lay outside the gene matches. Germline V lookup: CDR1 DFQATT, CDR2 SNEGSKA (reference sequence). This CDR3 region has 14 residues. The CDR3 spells CSAILAVSSYEQYF. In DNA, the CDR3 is TGCAGTGCCATACTAGCGGTGAGCTCCTACGAGCAGTACTTC.

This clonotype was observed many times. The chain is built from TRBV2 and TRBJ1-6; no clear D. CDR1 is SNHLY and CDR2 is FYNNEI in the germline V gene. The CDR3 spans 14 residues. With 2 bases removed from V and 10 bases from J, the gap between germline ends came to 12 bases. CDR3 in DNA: TGTGCCAGCAGTGAACTCCTCGCCGGCTCACCCCTCCACTTT. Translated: CASSELLAGSPLHF.

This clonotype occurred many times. The CDR3 sequence: CASSTAQGHSLIEQYF. CDR3 DNA sequence: TGTGCCAGCAGTACTGCTCAGGGACATTCCCTAATCGAGCAGTACTTC. This chain uses TRBV28 with TRBJ2-7; perhaps TRBD1 as D (6 bases). Germline V gene data show CDR1 as MDHEN and CDR2 as SYDVKM. V was clipped by 5 bases and J by 6 bases, with 23 bases between them. The CDR3 length is 16 residues. Full variable domain (outside the CDR3, taken from reference TRBV28 and TRBJ2-7): DVKVTQSSRYLVKRTGEKVFLECVQDMDHENMFWYRQDPGLGLRLIYFSYDVKMKEKGDIPEGYSVSREKKERFSLILESASTNQTSMYLCASSTAQGHSLIEQYFGPGTRLTVT.

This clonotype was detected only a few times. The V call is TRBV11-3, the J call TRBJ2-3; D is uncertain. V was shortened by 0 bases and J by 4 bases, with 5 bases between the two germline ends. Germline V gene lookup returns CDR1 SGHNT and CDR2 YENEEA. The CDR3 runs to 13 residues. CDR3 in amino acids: CASSLDLPDTQYF. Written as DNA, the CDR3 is TGTGCCAGCAGCTTAGATCTCCCAGATACGCAGTATTTT.